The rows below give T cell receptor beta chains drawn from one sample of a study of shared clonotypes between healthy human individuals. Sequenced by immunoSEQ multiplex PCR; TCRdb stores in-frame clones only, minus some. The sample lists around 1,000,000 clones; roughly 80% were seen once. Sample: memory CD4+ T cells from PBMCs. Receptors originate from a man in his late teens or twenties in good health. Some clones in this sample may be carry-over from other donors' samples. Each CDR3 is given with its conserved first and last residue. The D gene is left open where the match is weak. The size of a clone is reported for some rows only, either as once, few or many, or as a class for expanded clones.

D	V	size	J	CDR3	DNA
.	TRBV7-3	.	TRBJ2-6	CASSPQAAGANVLTF	TGTGCCAGCAGCCCACAGGCGGCTGGGGCCAACGTCCTGACTTTC
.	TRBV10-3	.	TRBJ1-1	CAISPPPPGHTEAFF	TGTGCCATCAGTCCCCCACCCCCGGGACACACTGAAGCTTTCTTT
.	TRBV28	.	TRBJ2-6	CASQDSGANVLTF	TGTGCCAGCCAAGACTCTGGGGCCAACGTCCTGACTTTC
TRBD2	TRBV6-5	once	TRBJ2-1	CASSYGAGAYNEQFF	TGTGCCAGCAGTTACGGGGCGGGGGCCTACAATGAGCAGTTCTTC
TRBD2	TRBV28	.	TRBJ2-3	CASIQGGATDTQYF	TGTGCCAGCATCCAGGGAGGGGCGACAGATACGCAGTATTTT
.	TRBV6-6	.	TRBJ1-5	CASSRSWGDNQPQHF	TGTGCCAGCAGCCGAAGTTGGGGTGACAATCAGCCCCAGCATTTT
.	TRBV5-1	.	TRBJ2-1	CASSGGRDRSYNEQFF	TGCGCCAGCAGCGGAGGTAGGGACCGCTCCTACAATGAGCAGTTCTTC
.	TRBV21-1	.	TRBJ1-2	CASSFRHPANYGYTF	TGTGCCAGCAGCTTCCGCCATCCCGCTAACTATGGCTACACCTTC
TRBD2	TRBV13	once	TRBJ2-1	CASSATSGNNEQFF	TGTGCCAGCAGCGCAACTAGCGGGAACAATGAGCAGTTCTTC
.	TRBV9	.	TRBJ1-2	CASSSGGAGYGYTF	TGTGCCAGCAGCTCGGGGGGCGCAGGCTATGGCTACACCTTC
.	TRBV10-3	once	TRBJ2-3	CAISESGDDTQYF	TGTGCCATCAGTGAGTCGGGGGACGATACGCAGTATTTT
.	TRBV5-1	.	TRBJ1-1	CASSGQANTEAFF	TGCGCCAGCAGCGGGCAGGCGAACACTGAAGCTTTCTTT
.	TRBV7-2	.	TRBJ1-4	CASSRGTSNEKLFF	TGTGCCAGCAGCCGGGGGACTAGTAATGAAAAACTGTTTTTT
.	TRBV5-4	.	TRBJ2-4	CASSQRTGVGNIQYF	TGTGCCAGCAGCCAACGAACGGGAGTCGGAAACATTCAGTACTTC
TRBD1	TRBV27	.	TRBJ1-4	CASSLGRGLLDEKLFF	TGTGCCAGCAGTTTGGGCAGGGGGCTTTTGGATGAAAAACTGTTTTTT
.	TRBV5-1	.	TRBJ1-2	CASSSLGLNYGYTF	TGCGCCAGCAGCTCCTTGGGCCTAAACTATGGCTACACCTTC
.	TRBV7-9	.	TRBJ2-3	CASSFPSTDTQYF	TGTGCCAGCAGCTTTCCTAGCACAGATACGCAGTATTTT
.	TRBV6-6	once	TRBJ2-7	CASSYPGRPSYEQYF	TGTGCCAGCAGTTACCCGGGACGCCCTTCCTACGAGCAGTACTTC
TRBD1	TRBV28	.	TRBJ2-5	CASSLGGQTQYF	TGTGCCAGCAGCCTAGGGGGCCAGACCCAGTACTTC
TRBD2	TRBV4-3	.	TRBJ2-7	CASSQDNFERGEQYF	TGCGCCAGCAGCCAAGATAATTTTGAGCGGGGCGAGCAGTACTTC
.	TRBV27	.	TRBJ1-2	CASSLARKGGAYGYTF	TGTGCCAGCAGTTTGGCCCGCAAGGGGGGAGCCTATGGCTACACCTTC
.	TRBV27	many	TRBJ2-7	CASSVGFSYEQYF	TGTGCCAGCAGTGTAGGGTTCTCCTACGAGCAGTACTTC
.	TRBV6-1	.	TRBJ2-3	CASREGMGTDTQYF	TGTGCCAGCAGGGAGGGGATGGGGACAGATACGCAGTATTTT
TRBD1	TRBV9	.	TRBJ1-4	CASSQQEGQPNEKLFF	TGTGCCAGCAGTCAACAAGAGGGACAGCCAAATGAAAAACTGTTTTTT
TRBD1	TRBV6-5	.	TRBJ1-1	CASRPDRANTEAFF	TGTGCCAGCAGACCCGACAGGGCGAACACTGAAGCTTTCTTT
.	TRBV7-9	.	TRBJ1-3	CASSPTGLFGNTIYF	TGTGCCAGCAGCCCCACAGGGTTATTTGGAAACACCATATATTTT
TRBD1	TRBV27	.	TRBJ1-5	CASSPLDRTGRQPQHF	TGTGCCAGCAGTCCCTTGGACAGGACGGGACGCCAGCCCCAGCATTTT
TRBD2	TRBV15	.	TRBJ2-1	CATCGRAAVYNEQFF	TGTGCCACCTGCGGGAGAGCGGCCGTCTACAATGAGCAGTTCTTC